A selection of T cell receptor beta chains follows, all from one sample in a study of blood T cell repertoires in COVID-19. Measured with immunoSEQ multiplex PCR; TCRdb has only the in-frame clones, and not every one. The data contain 75,000 to 95,000 clones, 75% to 90% of them seen just once; the ten biggest clones take up around 12%. Sequencing was performed on peripheral blood. All receptors derive from a woman aged 40 to 55 with active or convalescent COVID-19. CDR3s include the opening cysteine and the closing phenylalanine or tryptophan. The D gene is left open where the match is weak. Size tells how often a clone was seen (once, few, many) or the class of an expanded clone, and some rows leave it out.

cdr3_length: 13
clone_size: .
j_call: TRBJ1-2
v_call: TRBV11-2
d_call: .
cdr3_aa: CASRLGADYGYTF
cdr3_nt: TGTGCCAGCAGGTTGGGGGCAGACTATGGCTACACCTTC

cdr3_length: 16
clone_size: few
j_call: TRBJ2-3
v_call: TRBV7-6
d_call: TRBD1
cdr3_aa: CASSFGGSGQRFTQYF
cdr3_nt: TGTGCCAGCAGCTTTGGGGGATCGGGACAGAGATTTACGCAGTATTTT

cdr3_length: 13
clone_size: .
j_call: TRBJ2-6
v_call: TRBV29-1
d_call: .
cdr3_aa: CSVALAGANVLTF
cdr3_nt: TGCAGCGTTGCTTTAGCTGGGGCCAACGTCCTGACTTTC

cdr3_length: 16
clone_size: .
j_call: TRBJ1-1
v_call: TRBV5-4
d_call: TRBD1
cdr3_aa: CASSRHLQGAYTEAFF
cdr3_nt: TGTGCCAGCAGCCGACACCTACAGGGGGCTTATACTGAAGCTTTCTTT

cdr3_length: 21
clone_size: .
j_call: TRBJ2-7
v_call: TRBV6-2/TRBV6-3
d_call: TRBD2
cdr3_aa: CASSYRRPLGLAGGSGYEQYF
cdr3_nt: TGTGCCAGCAGTTACCGGCGTCCGTTGGGACTAGCGGGAGGGTCGGGGTACGAGCAGTACTTC

cdr3_length: 15
clone_size: .
j_call: TRBJ2-1
v_call: TRBV5-1
d_call: .
cdr3_aa: CASSLVAGSSNEQFF
cdr3_nt: TGCGCCAGCAGCTTGGTTGCGGGGTCGAGCAATGAGCAGTTCTTC

cdr3_length: 11
clone_size: .
j_call: TRBJ1-1
v_call: TRBV12-3/TRBV12-4
d_call: .
cdr3_aa: CASSTGYEAFF
cdr3_nt: TGTGCCAGCAGTACAGGGTATGAAGCTTTCTTT

cdr3_length: 16
clone_size: .
j_call: TRBJ2-7
v_call: TRBV27
d_call: TRBD1
cdr3_aa: CASSIMGTANTYEQYF
cdr3_nt: TGTGCCAGCAGTATCATGGGGACAGCCAACACCTACGAGCAGTACTTC

cdr3_length: 16
clone_size: .
j_call: TRBJ1-1
v_call: TRBV7-3
d_call: TRBD1
cdr3_aa: CASSLGPDRANTEAFF
cdr3_nt: TGTGCCAGCAGCTTAGGCCCGGACAGGGCAAACACTGAAGCTTTCTTT

cdr3_length: 16
clone_size: .
j_call: TRBJ1-1
v_call: TRBV3-1/TRBV3-2
d_call: .
cdr3_aa: CASSQSRGGGATEAFF
cdr3_nt: TGTGCCAGCAGCCAATCCCGCGGGGGAGGGGCCACTGAAGCTTTCTTT

cdr3_length: 16
clone_size: .
j_call: TRBJ2-3
v_call: TRBV28
d_call: .
cdr3_aa: CASRAGQGFATDTQYF
cdr3_nt: TGTGCCAGCAGAGCGGGACAAGGGTTTGCCACAGATACGCAGTATTTT

cdr3_length: 19
clone_size: .
j_call: TRBJ2-6
v_call: TRBV18
d_call: .
cdr3_aa: CASSPPAAIRHSGANVLTF
cdr3_nt: TGTGCCAGCTCACCACCTGCAGCAATCCGACACTCTGGGGCCAACGTCCTGACTTTC

cdr3_length: 13
clone_size: .
j_call: TRBJ1-2
v_call: TRBV28
d_call: .
cdr3_aa: CASSLYFGYGYTF
cdr3_nt: TGTGCCAGCAGTTTATATTTCGGCTATGGCTACACCTTC

cdr3_length: 15
clone_size: .
j_call: TRBJ2-3
v_call: TRBV15
d_call: .
cdr3_aa: CATSRDWDTLDTQYF
cdr3_nt: TGTGCCACCAGCAGAGATTGGGACACCTTGGATACGCAGTATTTT

cdr3_length: 17
clone_size: .
j_call: TRBJ2-3
v_call: TRBV7-3
d_call: TRBD1
cdr3_aa: CASSPTTGGSSTDTQYF
cdr3_nt: TGTGCCAGCAGCCCAACGACAGGGGGGAGTAGCACAGATACGCAGTATTTT

cdr3_length: 15
clone_size: .
j_call: TRBJ2-3
v_call: TRBV5-1
d_call: TRBD1
cdr3_aa: CASSYTGTDTDTQYF
cdr3_nt: TGCGCCAGCAGCTACACCGGGACAGACACAGATACGCAGTATTTT

cdr3_length: 13
clone_size: .
j_call: TRBJ1-4
v_call: TRBV28
d_call: .
cdr3_aa: CASSPNLNEKLFF
cdr3_nt: TGTGCCAGCAGTCCGAACTTGAATGAAAAACTGTTTTTT

cdr3_length: 14
clone_size: .
j_call: TRBJ1-2
v_call: TRBV28
d_call: .
cdr3_aa: CASSLFTRGYGYTF
cdr3_nt: TGTGCCAGCAGTTTGTTCACCCGGGGCTATGGCTACACCTTC

cdr3_length: 13
clone_size: once
j_call: TRBJ2-1
v_call: TRBV21-1
d_call: .
cdr3_aa: CASNLPGNNEQFF
cdr3_nt: TGTGCCAGCAACCTCCCGGGTAACAATGAGCAGTTCTTC

cdr3_length: 13
clone_size: .
j_call: TRBJ1-5
v_call: TRBV7-3
d_call: .
cdr3_aa: CASSLGQNQPQHF
cdr3_nt: TGTGCCAGCAGCTTAGGCCAGAATCAGCCCCAGCATTTT

cdr3_length: 11
clone_size: .
j_call: TRBJ1-5
v_call: TRBV6-2/TRBV6-3
d_call: .
cdr3_aa: CASSYPEPQHF
cdr3_nt: TGTGCCAGCAGTTACCCCGAGCCCCAGCATTTT

cdr3_length: 13
clone_size: few
j_call: TRBJ2-7
v_call: TRBV12-5
d_call: .
cdr3_aa: CASGAPNSYEQYF
cdr3_nt: TGTGCTAGTGGGGCCCCGAACTCCTACGAGCAGTACTTC

cdr3_length: 14
clone_size: .
j_call: TRBJ1-6
v_call: TRBV30
d_call: .
cdr3_aa: CAWSVRYGNSPLHF
cdr3_nt: TGTGCCTGGAGTGTGCGGTATGGTAATTCACCCCTCCACTTT

cdr3_length: 16
clone_size: once
j_call: TRBJ2-7
v_call: TRBV19
d_call: TRBD1
cdr3_aa: CASSIAGTAHSYEQYF
cdr3_nt: TGTGCCAGTAGTATAGCGGGGACAGCCCACTCCTACGAGCAGTACTTC

cdr3_length: 18
clone_size: .
j_call: TRBJ2-7
v_call: TRBV21-1
d_call: .
cdr3_aa: CASSKEEESGQGGLEQYF
cdr3_nt: TGTGCCAGCAGCAAAGAGGAGGAGTCGGGACAGGGGGGTCTCGAGCAGTACTTC

cdr3_length: 13
clone_size: .
j_call: TRBJ2-7
v_call: TRBV28
d_call: .
cdr3_aa: CASSLFNSGEQYF
cdr3_nt: TGTGCCAGCAGTTTATTTAACTCGGGCGAGCAGTACTTC

cdr3_length: 14
clone_size: .
j_call: TRBJ1-2
v_call: TRBV7-2
d_call: .
cdr3_aa: CASSPTPANYGYTF
cdr3_nt: TGTGCCAGCAGTCCCACTCCCGCTAACTATGGCTACACCTTC

cdr3_length: 14
clone_size: .
j_call: TRBJ2-7
v_call: TRBV5-1
d_call: TRBD2
cdr3_aa: CASRGTSGRDEQYF
cdr3_nt: TGCGCCAGCAGGGGGACTAGCGGGAGGGACGAGCAGTACTTC

cdr3_length: 15
clone_size: .
j_call: TRBJ2-7
v_call: TRBV7-2
d_call: TRBD2
cdr3_aa: CASSLGGLAGGVQYF
cdr3_nt: TGTGCCAGCAGCTTAGGGGGACTAGCGGGAGGGGTGCAGTACTTC

cdr3_length: 15
clone_size: .
j_call: TRBJ2-1
v_call: TRBV2
d_call: .
cdr3_aa: CASTRPDFGYNEQFF
cdr3_nt: TGTGCCAGCACCAGACCGGACTTCGGATACAATGAGCAGTTCTTC

cdr3_length: 15
clone_size: .
j_call: TRBJ2-7
v_call: TRBV2
d_call: .
cdr3_aa: CASSEVGGLFYEQYF
cdr3_nt: TGTGCCAGCAGTGAAGTGGGGGGGCTTTTCTACGAGCAGTACTTC

cdr3_length: 15
clone_size: .
j_call: TRBJ2-7
v_call: TRBV5-1
d_call: .
cdr3_aa: CASSLVSEGGYEQYF
cdr3_nt: TGCGCCAGCAGCTTGGTATCGGAAGGAGGGTACGAGCAGTACTTC

cdr3_length: 11
clone_size: .
j_call: TRBJ2-2
v_call: TRBV29-1
d_call: .
cdr3_aa: CSVQGPGELFF
cdr3_nt: TGCAGCGTTCAGGGGCCCGGGGAGCTGTTTTTT

cdr3_length: 15
clone_size: .
j_call: TRBJ1-3
v_call: TRBV21-1
d_call: .
cdr3_aa: CASKRSRGTGNTIYF
cdr3_nt: TGTGCCAGCAAACGTAGCAGGGGGACTGGAAACACCATATATTTT

cdr3_length: 16
clone_size: .
j_call: TRBJ2-3
v_call: TRBV28
d_call: TRBD1
cdr3_aa: CASSSRQGWGWDTQYF
cdr3_nt: TGTGCCAGCAGTTCGCGACAGGGATGGGGGTGGGATACGCAGTATTTT

cdr3_length: 15
clone_size: .
j_call: TRBJ2-6
v_call: TRBV19
d_call: .
cdr3_aa: CASSMGSVRGNVLTF
cdr3_nt: TGTGCCAGTAGTATGGGCTCGGTTCGGGGCAACGTCCTGACTTTC

cdr3_length: 15
clone_size: .
j_call: TRBJ1-1
v_call: TRBV28
d_call: TRBD1
cdr3_aa: CASSRTGFMNTEAFF
cdr3_nt: TGTGCCAGCAGTCGGACAGGTTTTATGAACACTGAAGCTTTCTTT

cdr3_length: 17
clone_size: .
j_call: TRBJ2-1
v_call: TRBV10-3
d_call: TRBD2
cdr3_aa: CAISDPASAGAVTEQFF
cdr3_nt: TGTGCCATCAGTGACCCAGCCTCCGCGGGAGCAGTTACTGAGCAGTTCTTC

cdr3_length: 13
clone_size: once
j_call: TRBJ1-1
v_call: TRBV5-1
d_call: .
cdr3_aa: CASSVWGGTEAFF
cdr3_nt: TGCGCCAGCAGTGTGTGGGGGGGCACTGAAGCTTTCTTT

cdr3_length: 15
clone_size: .
j_call: TRBJ2-1
v_call: TRBV19
d_call: TRBD2
cdr3_aa: CASSILAGDSNEQFF
cdr3_nt: TGTGCCAGTAGTATACTAGCGGGAGACAGCAATGAGCAGTTCTTC

cdr3_length: 14
clone_size: .
j_call: TRBJ1-4
v_call: TRBV6-5
d_call: .
cdr3_aa: CASSKTTGSEKLFF
cdr3_nt: TGTGCCAGCAGTAAAACAACAGGATCCGAAAAACTGTTTTTT

cdr3_length: 13
clone_size: .
j_call: TRBJ2-7
v_call: TRBV10-2
d_call: TRBD2
cdr3_aa: CASRSGNSYEQYF
cdr3_nt: TGCGCCAGCAGAAGCGGGAACTCCTACGAGCAGTACTTC

cdr3_length: 14
clone_size: .
j_call: TRBJ1-6
v_call: TRBV10-2
d_call: TRBD1
cdr3_aa: CATRSTGEGSPLHF
cdr3_nt: TGCGCCACCAGGTCTACAGGGGAAGGTTCACCCCTCCACTTT

cdr3_length: 15
clone_size: .
j_call: TRBJ1-1
v_call: TRBV28
d_call: TRBD1
cdr3_aa: CASSLGQGRDTEAFF
cdr3_nt: TGTGCCAGCAGTTTAGGACAGGGCAGGGACACTGAAGCTTTCTTT

cdr3_length: 16
clone_size: .
j_call: TRBJ2-2
v_call: TRBV11-1
d_call: TRBD1
cdr3_aa: CASSPGTGMNTGELFF
cdr3_nt: TGTGCCAGCAGCCCAGGGACAGGGATGAACACCGGGGAGCTGTTTTTT

cdr3_length: 20
clone_size: .
j_call: TRBJ1-5
v_call: TRBV6-2/TRBV6-3
d_call: TRBD1
cdr3_aa: CASSYTVGQGGEPLNQPQHF
cdr3_nt: TGTGCCAGCAGTTACACCGTTGGACAGGGTGGGGAACCCCTCAATCAGCCCCAGCATTTT